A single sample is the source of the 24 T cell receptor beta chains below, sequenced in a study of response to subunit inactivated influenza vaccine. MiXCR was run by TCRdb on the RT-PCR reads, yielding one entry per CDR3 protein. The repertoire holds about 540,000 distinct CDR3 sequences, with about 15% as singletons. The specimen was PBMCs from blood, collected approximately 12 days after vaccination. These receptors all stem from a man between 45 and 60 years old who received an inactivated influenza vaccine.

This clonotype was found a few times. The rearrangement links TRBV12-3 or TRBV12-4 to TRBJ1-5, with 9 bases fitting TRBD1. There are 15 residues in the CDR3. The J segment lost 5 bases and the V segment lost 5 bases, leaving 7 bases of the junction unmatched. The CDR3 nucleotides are TGTGCCAGCAGTCCCCCCGGGACAGGGTATCAGCCCCAGCATTTT. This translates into CASSPPGTGYQPQHF.

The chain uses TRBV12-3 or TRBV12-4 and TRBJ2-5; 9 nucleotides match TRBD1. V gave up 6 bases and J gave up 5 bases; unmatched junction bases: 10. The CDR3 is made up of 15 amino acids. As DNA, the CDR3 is TGTGCCAGCAGCAACGGGACAGGGTCGGGCGAGACCCAGTACTTC. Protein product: CASSNGTGSGETQYF.

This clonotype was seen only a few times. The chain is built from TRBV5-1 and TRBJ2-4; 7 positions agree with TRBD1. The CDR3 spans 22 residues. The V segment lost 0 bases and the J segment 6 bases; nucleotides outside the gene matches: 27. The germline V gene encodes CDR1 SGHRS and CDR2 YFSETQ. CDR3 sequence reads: CASSLGDSGTTNNNKRGNIQYF. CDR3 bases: TGCGCCAGCAGCTTGGGGGACAGCGGAACCACCAACAATAACAAACGGGGAAACATTCAGTACTTC.

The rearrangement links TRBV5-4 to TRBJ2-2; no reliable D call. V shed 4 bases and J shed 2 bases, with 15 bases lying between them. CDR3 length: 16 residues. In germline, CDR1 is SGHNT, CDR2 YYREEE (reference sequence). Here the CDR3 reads CASSPPRSLNTGELFF. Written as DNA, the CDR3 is TGTGCCAGCAGCCCCCCTAGGAGTCTAAACACCGGGGAGCTGTTTTTT.

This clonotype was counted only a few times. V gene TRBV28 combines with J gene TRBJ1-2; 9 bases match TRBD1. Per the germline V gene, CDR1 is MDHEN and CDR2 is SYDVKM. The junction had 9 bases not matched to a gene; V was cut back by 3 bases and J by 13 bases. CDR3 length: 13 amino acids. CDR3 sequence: CASSFGRDRAITF. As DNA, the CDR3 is TGTGCCAGCAGTTTTGGTAGGGACAGGGCCATCACCTTC.

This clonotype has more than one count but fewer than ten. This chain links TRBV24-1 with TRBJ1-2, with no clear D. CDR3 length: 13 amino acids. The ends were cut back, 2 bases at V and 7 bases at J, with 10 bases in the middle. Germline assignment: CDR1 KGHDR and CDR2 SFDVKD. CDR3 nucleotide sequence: TGTGCCACCAGTGATTCCCAGTCTCTTGGCTACACCTTC. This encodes CATSDSQSLGYTF.

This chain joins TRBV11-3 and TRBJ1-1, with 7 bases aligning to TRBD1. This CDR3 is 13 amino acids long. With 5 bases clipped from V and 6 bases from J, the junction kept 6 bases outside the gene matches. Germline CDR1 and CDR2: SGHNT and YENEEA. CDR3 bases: TGTGCCAGCAGCCACAGGGGCAGCCCTGAAGCTTTCTTT. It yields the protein CASSHRGSPEAFF. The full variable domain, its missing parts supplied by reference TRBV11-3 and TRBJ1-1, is EAGVVQSPRYKIIEKKQPVAFWCNPISGHNTLYWYLQNLGQGPELLIRYENEEAVDDSQLPKDRFSAERLKGVDSTLKIQPAELGDSAVYLCASSHRGSPEAFFGQGTRLTVV.

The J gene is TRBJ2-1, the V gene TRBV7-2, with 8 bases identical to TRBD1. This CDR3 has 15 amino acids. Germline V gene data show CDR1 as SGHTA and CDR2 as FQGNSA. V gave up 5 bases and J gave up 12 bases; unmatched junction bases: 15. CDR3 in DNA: TGTGCCAGCAGCCCCGGGACAGGAATTTTAATTCGGCAGTTCTTC. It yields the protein CASSPGTGILIRQFF.

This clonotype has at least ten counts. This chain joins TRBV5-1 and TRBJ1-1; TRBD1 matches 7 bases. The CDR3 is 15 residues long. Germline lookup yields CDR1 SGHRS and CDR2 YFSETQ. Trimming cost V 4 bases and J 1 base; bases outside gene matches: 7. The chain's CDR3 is CASSAQTGTNTEAFF. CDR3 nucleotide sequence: TGCGCCAGCAGCGCCCAGACAGGGACGAACACTGAAGCTTTCTTT.

The CDR3 coding sequence is TGCGCCAGCAGCTACCGACTAGCGGGAGCGAGAGAGCAGTACTTC. This sequence encodes CASSYRLAGAREQYF. This chain links TRBV5-1 with TRBJ2-7; TRBD2 aligns across 12 bases. CDR1 and CDR2 from the germline V gene are SGHRS and YFSETQ. The CDR3 sequence is 15 residues long. The V segment lost 3 bases and the J segment 7 bases; nucleotides outside the gene matches: 8.

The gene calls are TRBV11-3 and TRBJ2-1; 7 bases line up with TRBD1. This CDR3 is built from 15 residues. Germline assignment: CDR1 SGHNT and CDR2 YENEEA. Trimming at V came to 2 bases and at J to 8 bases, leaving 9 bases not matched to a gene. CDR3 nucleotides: TGTGCCAGCAGCTTATTTAGCAGGGGGAGCGATGAGCAGTTCTTC. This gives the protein CASSLFSRGSDEQFF.

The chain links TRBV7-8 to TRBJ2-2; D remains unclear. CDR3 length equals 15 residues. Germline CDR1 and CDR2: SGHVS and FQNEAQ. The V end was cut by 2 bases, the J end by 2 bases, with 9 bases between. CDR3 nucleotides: TGTGCCAGCAGCTTAAGTGTGGGAAACACCGGGGAGCTGTTTTTT. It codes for CASSLSVGNTGELFF.

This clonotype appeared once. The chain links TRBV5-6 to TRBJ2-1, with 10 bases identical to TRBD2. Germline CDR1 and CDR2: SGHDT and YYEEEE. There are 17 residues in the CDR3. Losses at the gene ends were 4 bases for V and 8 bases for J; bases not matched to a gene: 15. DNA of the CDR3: TGTGCCAGCAGCCCCTACTCTCCGGGACTAGCGTCAGATGAGCAGTTCTTC. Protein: CASSPYSPGLASDEQFF.

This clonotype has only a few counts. CDR3 residues: CASSGGRGPYEQYF. DNA for the CDR3: TGTGCCAGCAGCGGAGGCCGGGGACCCTACGAGCAGTACTTC. The rearrangement uses TRBV6-2 or TRBV6-3 and TRBJ2-7; D may match TRBD1 or TRBD2 (5 bases each). V gave up 6 bases and J gave up 2 bases, with 14 bases separating them. The CDR3 spans 14 residues. Germline-derived CDR1 and CDR2 are MNHEY and SVGEGT.

CDR3 protein: CASSLFTSGAYNEQFF. The CDR3 nucleotides are TGTGCCAGCAGCTTGTTTACTAGCGGAGCCTACAATGAGCAGTTCTTC. J is TRBJ2-1 and V is TRBV7-8, with TRBD2 identical over 8 bases. J lost 2 bases, V lost 3 bases, and 6 bases had no gene match. CDR1 SGHVS and CDR2 FQNEAQ come from the germline V gene. The CDR3 loop spans 16 amino acids. Based on the CDR3 plus reference TRBV7-8 and TRBJ2-1, the full variable domain is GAGVSQSPRYKVAKRGQDVALRCDPISGHVSLFWYQQALGQGPEFLTYFQNEAQLDKSGLPSDRFFAERPEGSVSTLKIQRTQQEDSAVYLCASSLFTSGAYNEQFFGPGTRLTVL.

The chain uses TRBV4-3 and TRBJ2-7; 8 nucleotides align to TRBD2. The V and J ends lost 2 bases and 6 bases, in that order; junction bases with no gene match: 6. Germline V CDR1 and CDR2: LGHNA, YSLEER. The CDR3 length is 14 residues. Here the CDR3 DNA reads TGCGCCAGCAGCCAACAAGCGGGAGAGAGCGAGCAGTACTTC. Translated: CASSQQAGESEQYF.

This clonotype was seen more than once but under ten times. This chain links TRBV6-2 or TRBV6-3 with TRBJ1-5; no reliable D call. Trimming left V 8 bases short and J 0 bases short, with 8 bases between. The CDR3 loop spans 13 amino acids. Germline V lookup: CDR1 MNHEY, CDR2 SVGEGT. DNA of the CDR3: TGTGCCAGCGGACCCTTTAGCAATCAGCCCCAGCATTTT. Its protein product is CASGPFSNQPQHF.

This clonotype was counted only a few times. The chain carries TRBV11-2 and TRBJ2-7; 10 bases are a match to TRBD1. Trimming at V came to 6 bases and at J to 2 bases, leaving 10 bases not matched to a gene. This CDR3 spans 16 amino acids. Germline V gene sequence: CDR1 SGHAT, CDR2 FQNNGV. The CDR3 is CASSNLRDRGPYEQYF. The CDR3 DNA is TGTGCCAGCAGTAACCTCCGGGACAGGGGCCCCTACGAGCAGTACTTC. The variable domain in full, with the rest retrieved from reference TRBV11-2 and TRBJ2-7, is EAGVAQSPRYKIIEKRQSVAFWCNPISGHATLYWYQQILGQGPKLLIQFQNNGVVDDSQLPKDRFSAERLKGVDSTLKIQPAKLEDSAVYLCASSNLRDRGPYEQYFGPGTRLTVT.

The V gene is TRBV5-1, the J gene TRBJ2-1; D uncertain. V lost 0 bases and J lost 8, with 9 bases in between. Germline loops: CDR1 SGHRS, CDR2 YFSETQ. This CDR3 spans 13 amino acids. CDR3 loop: CASSLGHADEQFF. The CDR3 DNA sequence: TGCGCCAGCAGCTTGGGCCACGCCGATGAGCAGTTCTTC.

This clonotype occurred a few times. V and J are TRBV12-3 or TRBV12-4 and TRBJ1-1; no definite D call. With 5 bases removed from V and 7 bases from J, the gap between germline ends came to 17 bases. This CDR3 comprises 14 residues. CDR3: CASSPSPRTGEAFF. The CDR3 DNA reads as TGTGCCAGCAGTCCATCCCCGAGGACGGGTGAAGCTTTCTTT.

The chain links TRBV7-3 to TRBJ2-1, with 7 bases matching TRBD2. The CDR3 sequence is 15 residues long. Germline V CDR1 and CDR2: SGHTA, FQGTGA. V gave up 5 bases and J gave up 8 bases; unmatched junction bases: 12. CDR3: CASSPFEGGPDEQFF. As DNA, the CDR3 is TGTGCCAGCAGCCCCTTTGAGGGAGGGCCCGATGAGCAGTTCTTC.

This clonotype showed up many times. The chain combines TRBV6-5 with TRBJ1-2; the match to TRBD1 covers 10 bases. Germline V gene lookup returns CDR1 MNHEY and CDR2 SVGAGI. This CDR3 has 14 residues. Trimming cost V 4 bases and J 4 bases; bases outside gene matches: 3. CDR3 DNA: TGTGCCAGCAGTTCGGGACAGGGGTCCTATGGCTACACCTTC. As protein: CASSSGQGSYGYTF.

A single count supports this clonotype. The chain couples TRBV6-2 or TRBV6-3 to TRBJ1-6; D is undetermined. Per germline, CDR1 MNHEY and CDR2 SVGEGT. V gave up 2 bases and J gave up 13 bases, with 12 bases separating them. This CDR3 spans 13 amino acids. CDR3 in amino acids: CASSYVAGGPLHF. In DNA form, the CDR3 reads TGTGCCAGCAGTTACGTCGCAGGCGGCCCCCTCCACTTT.

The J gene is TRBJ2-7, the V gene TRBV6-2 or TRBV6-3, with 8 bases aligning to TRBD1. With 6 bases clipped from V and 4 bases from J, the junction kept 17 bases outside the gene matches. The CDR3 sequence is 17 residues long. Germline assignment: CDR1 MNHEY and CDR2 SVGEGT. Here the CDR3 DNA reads TGTGCCAGCAGCGATAACCCGGGACAGGCCTCGTTGTACGAGCAGTACTTC. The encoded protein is CASSDNPGQASLYEQYF.